The T cell receptor (beta chain) described here comes from a study of CD8 T cells in ankylosing spondylitis. TCRdb called the 5' RACE reads again in MiXCR, with one record for every CDR3 protein. Here the sample spans 250,000 to 400,000 distinct CDR3 sequences, under 14% being singletons. Trimming took off 5 bases at V and 3 bases at J, with 10 bases between the two ends. Germline lookup yields CDR1 LNHDA and CDR2 SQIVND (reference sequence). There are 13 residues in the CDR3. This chain joins TRBV19 and TRBJ1-2; D remains unclear. This TCR was recovered from a female donor with ankylosing spondylitis or in good health (not recorded which). The sample was blood, either unsorted or a sorted T cell fraction (not recorded which). CDR3 amino acids: CASSGNRDYGYTF. The CDR3 nucleotides read TGTGCCAGTAGTGGGAATAGAGACTATGGCTACACCTTC.